Shown below are 20 T cell receptor beta chains from a single sample sequenced in a study of blood T cell repertoires in COVID-19 (dated by TCRdb to 2020 to 2022). Libraries were prepared through the immunoSEQ multiplex PCR assay. As stored in TCRdb, this immuneACCESS dataset retains in-frame rearrangements with V and J assigned. A fraction of the clones does not appear; measured against another copy, unresolved V genes explain less than half of the discrepancy, and the remainder lacks a known reason. Recorded for this sample are over 150,000 clones; 80% to 90% of them occurred a single time. The top ten clonotypes cover about 8.6% of the sample. Sequences were obtained from peripheral blood. All receptors derive from a man aged 50-60 years with active or convalescent COVID-19.

This rearrangement joins TRBV12-5 to TRBJ1-5, with a possible D match to TRBD1 (6 bases). The V and J ends lost 2 bases and 9 bases respectively, with 14 bases between them. Germline V lookup: CDR1 LGHNT, CDR2 FRNRAP. This CDR3 region has 14 residues. CDR3 nucleotide sequence: TGTGCTAGTGGTTTGCTCCAGGGGATTCGGCCCCAGCATTTT. Its protein product is CASGLLQGIRPQHF.

The chain employs TRBV6-5 and TRBJ1-2; 7 bases are a match to TRBD1. The CDR3 is 12 amino acids. V lost 7 bases and J lost 5; bases outside the gene matches: 4. Germline CDR1 is MNHEY and CDR2 is SVGAGI. This CDR3 is CASMDRQYGYTF. The DNA of the CDR3 is TGTGCCAGCATGGACAGGCAATATGGCTACACCTTC.

This clone was counted once. The gene calls are TRBV6-6 and TRBJ2-7; possibly TRBD1 for D (6 bases). Germline V CDR1 and CDR2: MNHNY, SVGAGI (reference sequence). CDR3 length equals 14 residues. Trimming pared 6 bases from V and 0 bases from J, leaving 12 bases between. The CDR3 is CASRTTGRSYEQYF. Written as DNA, the CDR3 is TGTGCCAGCAGAACTACAGGGCGCTCCTACGAGCAGTACTTC.

CDR3 protein: CASSLVAGTEAFF. The DNA for the CDR3 is TGTGCCAGCAGTTTAGTAGCGGGGACTGAAGCTTTCTTT. The rearrangement links TRBV12-3 or TRBV12-4 to TRBJ1-1; no reliable D call. This CDR3 is built from 13 residues. The V and J ends lost 1 base and 5 bases respectively, with 8 bases between them.

The chain carries TRBV12-3 or TRBV12-4 and TRBJ1-5; D unresolved. The germline V and J ends were trimmed by 6 bases and 3 bases, with 9 bases remaining between them. CDR3 length equals 13 residues. The CDR3 DNA is TGTGCCAGCAGCTCTTACACCAATCAGCCCCAGCATTTT. Encoded protein: CASSSYTNQPQHF.

The CDR3 nucleotides are TGCAGCGTTCTTCATACCGGGACAGGGGGAGAAAAACTGTTTTTT. The encoded protein is CSVLHTGTGGEKLFF. The chain carries TRBV29-1 and TRBJ1-4; 11 bases fit TRBD1. J was trimmed by 8 bases and V by 5 bases; bases with no gene match: 10. Germline V lookup: CDR1 SQVTM, CDR2 ANQGSEA. This CDR3 comprises 15 residues.

The chain is built from TRBV7-9 and TRBJ1-5; 7 bases align to TRBD1. Germline trimming cut 5 bases from V and 3 bases from J; bases unmatched to any gene: 7. The length of the CDR3 is 15 residues. Germline CDR1 SEHNR, CDR2 FQNEAQ (reference sequence). The CDR3 DNA reads TGTGCCAGCAGCCCACCGGAGGGGGCCAATCAGCCCCAGCATTTT. It encodes CASSPPEGANQPQHF.

V gene TRBV24-1 combines with J gene TRBJ2-1; 11 bases are shared with TRBD2. With V trimmed by 3 bases and J by 9 bases, 15 bases remained unmatched. Per germline, CDR1 KGHDR and CDR2 SFDVKD. The CDR3 length is 18 residues. CDR3 residues: CATSDTRTSSGRAGEQFF. The CDR3, as DNA: TGTGCCACCAGTGATACACGAACGAGTAGCGGGAGGGCCGGTGAGCAGTTCTTC.

The chain couples TRBV5-4 to TRBJ2-5; D may be TRBD2 (6 bases). This CDR3 is 15 amino acids long. Trimming stripped 4 bases from V and 5 bases from J, with 18 bases between. The germline CDR1 and CDR2 sequences are SGHNT and YYREEE (reference sequence). The CDR3 loop reads CASSRGSGRGETQYF. The CDR3 DNA is TGTGCCAGCAGCCGTGGGTCCGGGAGAGGGGAGACCCAGTACTTC.

J is TRBJ1-6 and V is TRBV5-1; tentatively, D is TRBD1 (6 bases). Germline V gene sequence: CDR1 SGHRS, CDR2 YFSETQ. V lost 0 bases, J lost 9 bases, and 10 bases lay in between. This CDR3 has 14 amino acids. This CDR3 reads CASSLEGEISPLHF. Written as DNA, the CDR3 is TGCGCCAGCAGCTTGGAGGGGGAGATTTCACCCCTCCACTTT.

The table lists this clone with a few counts. The chain links TRBV3-1 (or the pseudogene TRBV3-2) to TRBJ1-4, with D tentatively TRBD1 (5 bases). Germline V gives CDR1 LGHDT, CDR2 YNNKEL (reference sequence). There are 12 residues in the CDR3. The V and J ends lost 1 base and 10 bases respectively, with 7 bases between them. The CDR3 is CASSQVQGKLFF. CDR3 DNA sequence: TGTGCCAGCAGCCAAGTTCAGGGAAAACTGTTTTTT.

The CDR3, as DNA: TGTGCCAGTACCCCCTCCCCGGGTAGCACAGATACGCAGTATTTT. This encodes CASTPSPGSTDTQYF. The chain carries TRBV19 and TRBJ2-3, with unresolved D. From germline, CDR1 is LNHDA and CDR2 SQIVND (reference sequence). The CDR3 runs to 15 residues. V was cut by 7 bases and J by 0 bases, with 14 bases left in between.

The chain employs TRBV19 and TRBJ2-1, with TRBD2 matching over 11 bases. Unmatched junction bases numbered 3, after V lost 1 base and J lost 4 bases. Germline assignment: CDR1 LNHDA and CDR2 SQIVND (reference sequence). CDR3 length: 16 residues. CDR3 loop: CASSIGLAGPYNEQFF. For the CDR3, the DNA is TGTGCCAGTAGTATAGGACTAGCGGGACCTTACAATGAGCAGTTCTTC.

Note on this clone: Other DNA variants within this sample encode the same CDR3. The chain links TRBV18 to TRBJ2-7, with TRBD1 matching over 8 bases. V shed 4 bases, J shed 3 bases, and the junction held 5 bases outside the gene matches. Germline-derived CDR1 and CDR2 are KGHSH and LQKENI. This CDR3 comprises 14 residues. The CDR3 DNA reads TGTGCCAGCTCACTCGGACAGGGTCTCTACGAGCAGTACTTC. It encodes CASSLGQGLYEQYF. The whole variable domain, filled in from reference TRBV18 and TRBJ2-7, reads NAGVMQNPRHLVRRRGQEARLRCSPMKGHSHVYWYRQLPEEGLKFMVYLQKENIIDESGMPKERFSAEFPKEGPSILRIQQVVRGDSAAYFCASSLGQGLYEQYFGPGTRLTVT.

The chain employs TRBV19 and TRBJ1-2; tentatively, D is TRBD1 (6 bases). The CDR3 has 12 residues. The V end lost 7 bases, the J end lost 7 bases, and 13 bases lay between the germline ends. The germline V gene encodes CDR1 LNHDA and CDR2 SQIVND (reference sequence). CDR3 nucleotide sequence: TGTGCCAGTACCCCGAGGGGGGGTGGCTACACCTTC. This sequence encodes CASTPRGGGYTF.

The rearrangement links TRBV3-1 (or the pseudogene TRBV3-2) to TRBJ2-1; tentative D call: TRBD1 (6 bases). Looked up from germline, CDR1 is LGHDT and CDR2 is YNNKEL (reference sequence). V dropped 6 bases and J dropped 4 bases, with 10 bases sitting between them. The CDR3 loop spans 13 amino acids. Here the CDR3 DNA reads TGTGCCAGCAGTCGACAGGTGTACAATGAGCAGTTCTTC. Translation gives CASSRQVYNEQFF.

The chain has TRBV7-2 and TRBJ1-2; the D gene is possibly TRBD1 (6 bases). Germline CDR1 and CDR2: SGHTA and FQGNSA. With 5 bases removed from V and 6 bases from J, the gap between germline ends came to 19 bases. The CDR3 sequence is 15 residues long. CDR3 region: CASSPTLQGLHGYTF. For the CDR3, the DNA is TGTGCCAGCAGCCCCACCCTACAGGGTCTCCATGGCTACACCTTC.

This chain joins TRBV7-4 and TRBJ2-7; 8 bases align to TRBD1. The trim removed 5 bases at V and 9 bases at J, leaving 21 bases unmatched. In germline, CDR1 is SGHVT, CDR2 SQSDAQ. The CDR3 runs to 17 residues. The CDR3 bases are TGTGCCAGCAGCCGCGCTGTGAGAGGGGACAGGCATTGGGGGCAGTACTTC. The encoded protein is CASSRAVRGDRHWGQYF. Combining the CDR3 with reference TRBV7-4 and TRBJ2-7 gives the whole variable domain GAGVSQSPRYKVAKRGRDVALRCDSISGHVTLYWYRQTLGQGSEVLTYSQSDAQRDKSGRPSGRFSAERPERSVSTLKIQRTEQGDSAVYLCASSRAVRGDRHWGQYFGPGTRLTVT.

The V call is TRBV24-1, the J call TRBJ1-1; unclear D gene. Per the germline V gene, CDR1 is KGHDR and CDR2 is SFDVKD. The CDR3 loop spans 13 amino acids. Trimming stripped 3 bases from V and 0 bases from J, with 4 bases between. The CDR3 DNA reads TGTGCCACCAGTGATCCTGTGAACACTGAAGCTTTCTTT. Translation: CATSDPVNTEAFF.

J is TRBJ1-4 and V is TRBV7-2; possible D gene TRBD1, 6 bases. The ends were cut back, 5 bases at V and 0 bases at J, with 10 bases in the middle. This CDR3 is built from 15 residues. In germline, CDR1 is SGHTA, CDR2 FQGNSA. The CDR3 protein is CASSPDRPTNEKLFF. CDR3 sequence (DNA): TGTGCCAGCAGCCCGGACAGACCAACTAATGAAAAACTGTTTTTT.